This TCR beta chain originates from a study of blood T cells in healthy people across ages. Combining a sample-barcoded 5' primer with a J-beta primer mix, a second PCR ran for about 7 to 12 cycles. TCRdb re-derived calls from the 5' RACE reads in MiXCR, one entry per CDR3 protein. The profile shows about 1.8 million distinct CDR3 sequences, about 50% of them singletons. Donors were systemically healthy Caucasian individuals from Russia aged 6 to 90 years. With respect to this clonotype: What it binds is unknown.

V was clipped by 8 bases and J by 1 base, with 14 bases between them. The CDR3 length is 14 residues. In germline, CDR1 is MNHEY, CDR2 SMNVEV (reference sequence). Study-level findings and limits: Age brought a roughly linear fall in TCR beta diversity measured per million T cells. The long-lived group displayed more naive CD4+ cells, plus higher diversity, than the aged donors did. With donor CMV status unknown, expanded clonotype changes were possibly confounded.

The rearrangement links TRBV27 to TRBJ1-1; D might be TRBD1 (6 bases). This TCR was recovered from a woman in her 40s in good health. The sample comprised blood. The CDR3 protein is CASRWGRGNTEAFF. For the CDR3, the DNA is TGTGCCAGCCGTTGGGGGCGAGGGAACACTGAAGCTTTCTTT.